This T cell receptor beta chain was identified during a study of CD8 T cells in Susac syndrome. When the RNA was reverse transcribed, random hexamers were used with an input of roughly 0.45 to 1 ug. TCR beta CDR3 was amplified by immunoSEQ multiplex PCR. This amplification extended across 54 Vbeta and 13 Jbeta segments. TCRdb processed the immunoSEQ multiplex PCR reads anew with MiXCR; each CDR3 protein has one entry. The sample holds some 400,000 distinct CDR3 sequences, approximately 85% seen once. Sequencing targeted TCR beta in blood CD8+ and CD4+ T cells. CDR1 and CDR2 from the germline V gene are MDHEN and SYDVKM. This CDR3 is 13 amino acids long. The ends were cut back, 6 bases at V and 0 bases at J, with 6 bases in the middle. This clonotype was found a few times. The antigen remains unidentified. Findings and limits, study-wide: The number of individuals included in the study's TCR sequencing and HLA analysis was acknowledged as relatively small.

The material sequenced was CD8+ T cells from PBMCs. The chain recombines TRBV28 with TRBJ1-5; no reliable D call. This clonotype was sampled from a human donor with multiple sclerosis. The CDR3 coding sequence is TGTGCCAGCAGATCTTATAGCAATCAGCCCCAGCATTTT. This encodes CASRSYSNQPQHF. The full variable domain, its missing parts supplied by reference TRBV28 and TRBJ1-5, is DVKVTQSSRYLVKRTGEKVFLECVQDMDHENMFWYRQDPGLGLRLIYFSYDVKMKEKGDIPEGYSVSREKKERFSLILESASTNQTSMYLCASRSYSNQPQHFGDGTRLSIL.